These T cell receptor beta chains were read from a single sample in a study of blood T cell repertoires in COVID-19. The repertoire was sequenced with immunoSEQ multiplex PCR; TCRdb's copy has only in-frame clones and lacks some. Of about 240,000 clones listed, 70% to 90% are singletons. Sequencing was performed on PBMCs or T cells enriched from blood (not recorded which). The origin of the receptors is a woman between 35 and 50 years old with acute COVID-19. Each CDR3 is given with its conserved first and last residue. Each record gives: clone size, J gene, D gene, V gene, CDR3 DNA, CDR3 protein. A D gene is named only where the DNA matches it firmly. Clone size is stated in some rows and not others, as once, few, many or a class when expanded.

few TRBJ1-1 - TRBV19 TGTGCCAGTAGCAAGGGACAAAACACTGAAGCTTTCTTT CASSKGQNTEAFF
- TRBJ2-4 - TRBV11-3 TGTGCCAGCAGCCCGGGCAAAAACATTCAGTACTTC CASSPGKNIQYF
once TRBJ1-6 - TRBV27 TGTGCCAGCAGTTTCCTTAATAATTCACCCCTCCACTTT CASSFLNNSPLHF
- TRBJ1-3 TRBD1 TRBV2 TGTGCCAGCACTCCGGGGGACAGAGACACCATATATTTT CASTPGDRDTIYF
- TRBJ2-6 TRBD1 TRBV30 TGTGCCGCGGGACAGGGTCTGCTTGGGGCCAACGTCCTGACTTTC CAAGQGLLGANVLTF
- TRBJ2-3 - TRBV21-1 TGTGCCAGCACCCTACTAGCGGGAGGGGTCGATACGCAGTATTTT CASTLLAGGVDTQYF
- TRBJ2-5 - TRBV7-2 TGTGCCAGCAGCTTTACGAGGACCCAGTACTTC CASSFTRTQYF
few TRBJ1-1 - TRBV3-1/TRBV3-2 TGTGCCAGCAGCGAGAAAGCCATGAACACTGAAGCTTTCTTT CASSEKAMNTEAFF
- TRBJ1-5 TRBD1 TRBV7-8 TGTGCCAGCAGCTTTACCGGACAGGGCGCCCCAGGGCAGCCCCAGCATTTT CASSFTGQGAPGQPQHF
- TRBJ2-2 TRBD2 TRBV19 TGTGCCAGTAGCTCGGGACTAGCGGGAGGGATATACACCGGGGAGCTGTTTTTT CASSSGLAGGIYTGELFF
- TRBJ2-5 - TRBV5-6 TGTGCCAGCAGCCCGGCGGGACCACCGCAGACCCAGTACTTC CASSPAGPPQTQYF
- TRBJ1-4 TRBD1 TRBV19 TGTGCCAGTAGTTCACGACAGGGGGAGCTATTAGAAAAACTGTTTTTT CASSSRQGELLEKLFF
once TRBJ2-2 TRBD2 TRBV18 TGTGCCAGCTCCCCCCGAGCTAGCGGGAGTAACGGGGAGCTGTTTTTT CASSPRASGSNGELFF
few TRBJ2-1 - TRBV24-1 TGTGCCACCAGTGATCCTGCTGCCAGATTACAGGGGACGGGGGCCTACAATGAGCAGTTCTTC CATSDPAARLQGTGAYNEQFF
- TRBJ2-3 TRBD2 TRBV20-1 TGCAGTGCTAGTGGAGGGAGGGCCAAACCAGATACGCAGTATTTT CSASGGRAKPDTQYF
- TRBJ2-1 TRBD1 TRBV3-1/TRBV3-2 TGTGCCAGCAGCCTCAGGGGGCAGGGGGCGAGGGAGCAGTTCTTC CASSLRGQGAREQFF
- TRBJ1-6 - TRBV27 TGTGCCAGCGGTACTACTTCGGGAAATTCACCCCTCCACTTT CASGTTSGNSPLHF
- TRBJ1-5 - TRBV5-1 TGCGCCAGCAGCTTGACAGGGAATCAGCCCCAGCATTTT CASSLTGNQPQHF
- TRBJ2-2 TRBD2 TRBV7-3 TGTGCCAGCAGCTTAGGCGGGAGGGCCGGGGAGCTGTTTTTT CASSLGGRAGELFF
few TRBJ1-1 - TRBV11-3 TGTGCCAGCAGCTTAGATAGGAAAAGGACACCGAACACTGAAGCTTTCTTT CASSLDRKRTPNTEAFF
- TRBJ2-1 TRBD2 TRBV5-1 TGCGCCAGCAGCTTGATGGCCCCGGGGACAGGGGGACTAGCGGGACGCGGTGAGCAGTTCTTC CASSLMAPGTGGLAGRGEQFF
few TRBJ2-1 TRBD2 TRBV5-4 TGTGCCAGCAGCAGGACTAGCGGGAGAGGCGATGAGCAGTTCTTC CASSRTSGRGDEQFF
once TRBJ2-1 TRBD1 TRBV3-1/TRBV3-2 TGTGCCAGCAGCCTCGGGACAGGAAGAATCTTC CASSLGTGRIF
- TRBJ2-1 - TRBV28 TGTGCCAGCAGTTTTTCTCCGACTAGCAATGAGCAGTTCTTC CASSFSPTSNEQFF
- TRBJ1-5 - TRBV19 TGTGCCAGTAACGGACTCCTACAGCCCCAGCATTTT CASNGLLQPQHF
few TRBJ2-7 - TRBV7-9 TGTGCCAGCAGCCTTCACAGGGATCCGGTCGGCTCCTACGAGCAGTACTTC CASSLHRDPVGSYEQYF
- TRBJ2-2 - TRBV5-1 TGCGCCAGCAGCATCAGGGATTACACCGGGGAGCTGTTTTTT CASSIRDYTGELFF
- TRBJ2-2 - TRBV4-1 TGCGCCAGCAGCCAAGATCGGGTGGCCGGGGAGCTGTTTTTT CASSQDRVAGELFF
- TRBJ2-2 TRBD1 TRBV7-9 TGTGCGACTACCGGGACAGGGGTGTACACCGGGGAGCTGTTTTTT CATTGTGVYTGELFF
- TRBJ1-3 - TRBV14 TGTGCCAGCAGCCAAGGATTTTACAACTCTGGAAACACCATATATTTT CASSQGFYNSGNTIYF
- TRBJ2-2 TRBD2 TRBV7-2 TGTGCCAGCAGCTTATTAGCGGGAGTAGGTACCGGGGAGCTGTTTTTT CASSLLAGVGTGELFF
- TRBJ2-7 TRBD1 TRBV27 TGTGCCAGCAGTTCGACACTAGGGGGCACGGATGAGGAGCAGTACTTC CASSSTLGGTDEEQYF
- TRBJ2-2 TRBD2 TRBV10-1 TGCGCCAGCAGTGAGGGGACTAGCGCGAACACCGGGGAGCTGTTTTTT CASSEGTSANTGELFF
- TRBJ1-1 - TRBV7-9 TGTGCCAGCAGCGCCGGGGTCCTGGCCACTGAAGCTTTCTTT CASSAGVLATEAFF
- TRBJ1-2 - TRBV9 TGTGCCAGCAGCACGGGGGACTCTCGCTACACCTTC CASSTGDSRYTF
- TRBJ2-3 - TRBV20-1 TGCAGTGCTAGTGCCAGGGTGGTTCCAGATACGCAGTATTTT CSASARVVPDTQYF
- TRBJ1-5 TRBD1 TRBV16 TGTGCCAGCAGCCGCGAACAGGGGGCAGGACAGCCCCAGCATTTT CASSREQGAGQPQHF
- TRBJ2-7 TRBD1 TRBV10-3 TGTGCCATCAGTGAGTCCTCCCCCGACAGGGACTACGAGCAGTACTTC CAISESSPDRDYEQYF
few TRBJ2-1 - TRBV9 TGTGCCAGCACCCCCTTGGCCGGGGACAATGAGCAGTTCTTC CASTPLAGDNEQFF
- TRBJ2-5 - TRBV7-6 TGTGCCAGCAGCTCCGCACAGTACCAAGAGACCCAGTACTTC CASSSAQYQETQYF
once TRBJ1-2 - TRBV11-3 TGTGCCAGCAGCTTAGAGGTTGGGGAGACTGGCTACACCTTC CASSLEVGETGYTF
- TRBJ2-5 - TRBV3-1/TRBV3-2 TGTGCCAGCAGCCAAGTAGGAGGCAGAGAGACCCAGTACTTC CASSQVGGRETQYF
- TRBJ2-5 TRBD2 TRBV19 TGTGCCAGTAGTAACGGACTAGCGGGAAAAGAGACCCAGTACTTC CASSNGLAGKETQYF
- TRBJ1-5 - TRBV5-4 TGTGCCAGCAGCTTAACGCCAGGGAATAGCAATCAGCCCCAGCATTTT CASSLTPGNSNQPQHF
few TRBJ1-1 - TRBV10-3 TGTGCCATCAGCCCCAGGGAACCGAACACTGAAGCTTTCTTT CAISPREPNTEAFF
once TRBJ2-3 TRBD2 TRBV7-9 TGTGCCAGCAGCTCCCGGACTAGCGGGGATACGCAGTATTTT CASSSRTSGDTQYF
few TRBJ1-2 - TRBV3-1/TRBV3-2 TGTGCCAGCAGCCAAGGCCGGCGGACAGCTAACTATGGCTACACCTTC CASSQGRRTANYGYTF
- TRBJ2-7 TRBD1 TRBV18 TGTGCCAGCTCGCAAGACAGGGGGCTCTACGAGCAGTACTTC CASSQDRGLYEQYF
- TRBJ2-7 TRBD2 TRBV13 TGTGCCAGCAGCTTAAGGACTAGCGGAGTCCCAGGCGAATACGAGCAGTACTTC CASSLRTSGVPGEYEQYF